The entry below gives a single T cell receptor (beta chain) sequence along with its context. Its antigen is not known. This entry is derived from a study of post-analysis software for immune sequencing data. Findings and caveats of the study: For normalized Chao1 diversity, multiple sclerosis patients scored significantly lower than controls did. When patients were compared with controls, about five TRBV segments were more frequent, TRBV5-6, TRBV5-1 and TRBV20-1 among them.

Unique-molecular-identifier-tagged TCR beta cDNA libraries were used. Input amounts of 1 to 10 million T cells were used. These gave 500,000 or so cDNA molecules, so each molecule approximated one T cell. One entry per CDR3 protein, called by TCRdb with MiXCR from the PCR reads. Of hundreds of thousands of distinct CDR3 sequences listed, roughly 46% are singletons. CDR1 is DFQATT and CDR2 is SNEGSKA in the germline V gene (reference sequence). V shed 0 bases and J shed 5 bases, with 10 bases lying between them. This CDR3 comprises 13 residues. The TCR originated in a girl between 10 and 17 years old with multiple sclerosis. V gene TRBV20-1 combines with J gene TRBJ1-2, with D uncertain. Sequencing used blood. The CDR3 reads CSARDPQVYGYTF. For the CDR3, the DNA is TGCAGTGCTAGAGATCCTCAGGTATATGGCTACACCTTC.